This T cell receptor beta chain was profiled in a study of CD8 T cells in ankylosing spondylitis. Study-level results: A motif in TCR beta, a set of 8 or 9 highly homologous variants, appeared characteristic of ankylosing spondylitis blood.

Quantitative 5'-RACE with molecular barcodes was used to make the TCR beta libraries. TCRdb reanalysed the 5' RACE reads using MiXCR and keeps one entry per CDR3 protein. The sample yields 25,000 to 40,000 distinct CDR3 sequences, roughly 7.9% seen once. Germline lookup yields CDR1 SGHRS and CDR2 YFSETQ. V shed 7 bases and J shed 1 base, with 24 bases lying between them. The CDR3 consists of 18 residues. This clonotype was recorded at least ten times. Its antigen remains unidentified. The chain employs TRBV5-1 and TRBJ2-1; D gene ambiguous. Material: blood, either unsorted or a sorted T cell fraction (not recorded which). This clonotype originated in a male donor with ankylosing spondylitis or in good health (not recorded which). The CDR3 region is CASSQKGGNGVSYNEQFF. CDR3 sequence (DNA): TGCGCCAGCTCTCAAAAGGGTGGTAACGGAGTTTCCTACAATGAGCAGTTCTTC. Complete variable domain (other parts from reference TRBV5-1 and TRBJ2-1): KAGVTQTPRYLIKTRGQQVTLSCSPISGHRSVSWYQQTPGQGLQFLFEYFSETQRNKGNFPGRFSGRQFSNSRSEMNVSTLELGDSALYLCASSQKGGNGVSYNEQFFGPGTRLTVL.